This T cell receptor (beta chain) appears in the sequencing data of a study of CD8 T cells in ankylosing spondylitis. Findings and caveats of the study: For ankylosing spondylitis blood, a TCR beta motif of about eight highly homologous variants appeared characteristic. CD8+ by phenotype, disease-linked clones were relatively rare in peripheral blood. Reports say disease-linked clones showed up significantly more in matched ankylosing spondylitis synovial fluid. In synovial fluid and blood from reactive arthritis, some motif variants were previously reported.

Of note for this clonotype: Its antigen is unknown.

Scientists made TCR beta libraries using quantitative 5'-RACE with molecular barcodes. TCRdb fed the 5' RACE reads into MiXCR, producing one record per CDR3 protein. Among about 800,000 distinct CDR3 sequences listed, approximately 12% were seen once. The CDR3 is made up of 13 amino acids. V was shortened by 2 bases and J by 5 bases, with 10 bases between the two germline ends. Germline-derived CDR1 and CDR2 are SEHNR and FQNEAQ (reference sequence). The source material was blood, either unsorted or a sorted T cell fraction (not recorded which). This clonotype was obtained from a male donor with ankylosing spondylitis. The chain employs TRBV7-9 and TRBJ2-7, with D possibly being TRBD1 (6 bases). The CDR3 is CASSLTQGHEQYF. CDR3 in DNA: TGTGCCAGCAGCTTAACACAGGGCCACGAGCAGTACTTC.